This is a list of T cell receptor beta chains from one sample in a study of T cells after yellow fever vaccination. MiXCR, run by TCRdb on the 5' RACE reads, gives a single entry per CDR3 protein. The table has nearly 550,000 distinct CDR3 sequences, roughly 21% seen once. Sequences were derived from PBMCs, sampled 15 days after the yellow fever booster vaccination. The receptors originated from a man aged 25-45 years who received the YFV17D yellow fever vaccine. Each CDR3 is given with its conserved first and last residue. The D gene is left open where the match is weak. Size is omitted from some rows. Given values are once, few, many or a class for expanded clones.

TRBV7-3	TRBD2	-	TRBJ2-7	CASSLSGRGYEQYF	TGTGCCAGCAGCTTAAGCGGGAGAGGCTACGAGCAGTACTTC
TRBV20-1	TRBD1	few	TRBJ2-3	CSVLAGTGVTDTQYF	TGCAGTGTTCTTGCCGGGACAGGGGTCACAGATACGCAGTATTTT
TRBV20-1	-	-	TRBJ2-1	CSANREEWRNEQFF	TGCAGTGCTAATCGTGAGGAGTGGCGAAATGAGCAGTTCTTC
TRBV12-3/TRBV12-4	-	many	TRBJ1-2	CASRRDYLNYGYTF	TGTGCCAGCAGACGGGACTACCTGAACTATGGCTACACCTTC
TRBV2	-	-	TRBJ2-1	CASSDSLGGYNEQFF	TGTGCCAGCAGTGACTCCCTAGGGGGCTACAATGAGCAGTTCTTC
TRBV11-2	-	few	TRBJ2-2	CASSLELGSWPGELFF	TGTGCCAGCAGCTTAGAGTTGGGTAGCTGGCCCGGGGAGCTGTTTTTT
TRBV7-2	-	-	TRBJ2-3	CASSLVPGWTDTQYF	TGTGCCAGCAGCTTAGTTCCGGGGTGGACAGATACGCAGTATTTT
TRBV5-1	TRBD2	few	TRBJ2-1	CASSLGAGVNEQFF	TGCGCCAGCAGCTTGGGAGCGGGAGTTAATGAGCAGTTCTTC
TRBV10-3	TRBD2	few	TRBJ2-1	CAISPTGGSGHEQFF	TGTGCCATCAGCCCCACCGGCGGGAGTGGGCATGAGCAGTTCTTC
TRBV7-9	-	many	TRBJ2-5	CASSWPGSQETQYF	TGTGCCAGCAGCTGGCCGGGCTCCCAAGAGACCCAGTACTTC
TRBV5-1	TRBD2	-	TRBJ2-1	CASSPDHTSGRRNEQFF	TGCGCCAGCAGCCCCGACCATACTAGCGGGAGAAGAAATGAGCAGTTCTTC